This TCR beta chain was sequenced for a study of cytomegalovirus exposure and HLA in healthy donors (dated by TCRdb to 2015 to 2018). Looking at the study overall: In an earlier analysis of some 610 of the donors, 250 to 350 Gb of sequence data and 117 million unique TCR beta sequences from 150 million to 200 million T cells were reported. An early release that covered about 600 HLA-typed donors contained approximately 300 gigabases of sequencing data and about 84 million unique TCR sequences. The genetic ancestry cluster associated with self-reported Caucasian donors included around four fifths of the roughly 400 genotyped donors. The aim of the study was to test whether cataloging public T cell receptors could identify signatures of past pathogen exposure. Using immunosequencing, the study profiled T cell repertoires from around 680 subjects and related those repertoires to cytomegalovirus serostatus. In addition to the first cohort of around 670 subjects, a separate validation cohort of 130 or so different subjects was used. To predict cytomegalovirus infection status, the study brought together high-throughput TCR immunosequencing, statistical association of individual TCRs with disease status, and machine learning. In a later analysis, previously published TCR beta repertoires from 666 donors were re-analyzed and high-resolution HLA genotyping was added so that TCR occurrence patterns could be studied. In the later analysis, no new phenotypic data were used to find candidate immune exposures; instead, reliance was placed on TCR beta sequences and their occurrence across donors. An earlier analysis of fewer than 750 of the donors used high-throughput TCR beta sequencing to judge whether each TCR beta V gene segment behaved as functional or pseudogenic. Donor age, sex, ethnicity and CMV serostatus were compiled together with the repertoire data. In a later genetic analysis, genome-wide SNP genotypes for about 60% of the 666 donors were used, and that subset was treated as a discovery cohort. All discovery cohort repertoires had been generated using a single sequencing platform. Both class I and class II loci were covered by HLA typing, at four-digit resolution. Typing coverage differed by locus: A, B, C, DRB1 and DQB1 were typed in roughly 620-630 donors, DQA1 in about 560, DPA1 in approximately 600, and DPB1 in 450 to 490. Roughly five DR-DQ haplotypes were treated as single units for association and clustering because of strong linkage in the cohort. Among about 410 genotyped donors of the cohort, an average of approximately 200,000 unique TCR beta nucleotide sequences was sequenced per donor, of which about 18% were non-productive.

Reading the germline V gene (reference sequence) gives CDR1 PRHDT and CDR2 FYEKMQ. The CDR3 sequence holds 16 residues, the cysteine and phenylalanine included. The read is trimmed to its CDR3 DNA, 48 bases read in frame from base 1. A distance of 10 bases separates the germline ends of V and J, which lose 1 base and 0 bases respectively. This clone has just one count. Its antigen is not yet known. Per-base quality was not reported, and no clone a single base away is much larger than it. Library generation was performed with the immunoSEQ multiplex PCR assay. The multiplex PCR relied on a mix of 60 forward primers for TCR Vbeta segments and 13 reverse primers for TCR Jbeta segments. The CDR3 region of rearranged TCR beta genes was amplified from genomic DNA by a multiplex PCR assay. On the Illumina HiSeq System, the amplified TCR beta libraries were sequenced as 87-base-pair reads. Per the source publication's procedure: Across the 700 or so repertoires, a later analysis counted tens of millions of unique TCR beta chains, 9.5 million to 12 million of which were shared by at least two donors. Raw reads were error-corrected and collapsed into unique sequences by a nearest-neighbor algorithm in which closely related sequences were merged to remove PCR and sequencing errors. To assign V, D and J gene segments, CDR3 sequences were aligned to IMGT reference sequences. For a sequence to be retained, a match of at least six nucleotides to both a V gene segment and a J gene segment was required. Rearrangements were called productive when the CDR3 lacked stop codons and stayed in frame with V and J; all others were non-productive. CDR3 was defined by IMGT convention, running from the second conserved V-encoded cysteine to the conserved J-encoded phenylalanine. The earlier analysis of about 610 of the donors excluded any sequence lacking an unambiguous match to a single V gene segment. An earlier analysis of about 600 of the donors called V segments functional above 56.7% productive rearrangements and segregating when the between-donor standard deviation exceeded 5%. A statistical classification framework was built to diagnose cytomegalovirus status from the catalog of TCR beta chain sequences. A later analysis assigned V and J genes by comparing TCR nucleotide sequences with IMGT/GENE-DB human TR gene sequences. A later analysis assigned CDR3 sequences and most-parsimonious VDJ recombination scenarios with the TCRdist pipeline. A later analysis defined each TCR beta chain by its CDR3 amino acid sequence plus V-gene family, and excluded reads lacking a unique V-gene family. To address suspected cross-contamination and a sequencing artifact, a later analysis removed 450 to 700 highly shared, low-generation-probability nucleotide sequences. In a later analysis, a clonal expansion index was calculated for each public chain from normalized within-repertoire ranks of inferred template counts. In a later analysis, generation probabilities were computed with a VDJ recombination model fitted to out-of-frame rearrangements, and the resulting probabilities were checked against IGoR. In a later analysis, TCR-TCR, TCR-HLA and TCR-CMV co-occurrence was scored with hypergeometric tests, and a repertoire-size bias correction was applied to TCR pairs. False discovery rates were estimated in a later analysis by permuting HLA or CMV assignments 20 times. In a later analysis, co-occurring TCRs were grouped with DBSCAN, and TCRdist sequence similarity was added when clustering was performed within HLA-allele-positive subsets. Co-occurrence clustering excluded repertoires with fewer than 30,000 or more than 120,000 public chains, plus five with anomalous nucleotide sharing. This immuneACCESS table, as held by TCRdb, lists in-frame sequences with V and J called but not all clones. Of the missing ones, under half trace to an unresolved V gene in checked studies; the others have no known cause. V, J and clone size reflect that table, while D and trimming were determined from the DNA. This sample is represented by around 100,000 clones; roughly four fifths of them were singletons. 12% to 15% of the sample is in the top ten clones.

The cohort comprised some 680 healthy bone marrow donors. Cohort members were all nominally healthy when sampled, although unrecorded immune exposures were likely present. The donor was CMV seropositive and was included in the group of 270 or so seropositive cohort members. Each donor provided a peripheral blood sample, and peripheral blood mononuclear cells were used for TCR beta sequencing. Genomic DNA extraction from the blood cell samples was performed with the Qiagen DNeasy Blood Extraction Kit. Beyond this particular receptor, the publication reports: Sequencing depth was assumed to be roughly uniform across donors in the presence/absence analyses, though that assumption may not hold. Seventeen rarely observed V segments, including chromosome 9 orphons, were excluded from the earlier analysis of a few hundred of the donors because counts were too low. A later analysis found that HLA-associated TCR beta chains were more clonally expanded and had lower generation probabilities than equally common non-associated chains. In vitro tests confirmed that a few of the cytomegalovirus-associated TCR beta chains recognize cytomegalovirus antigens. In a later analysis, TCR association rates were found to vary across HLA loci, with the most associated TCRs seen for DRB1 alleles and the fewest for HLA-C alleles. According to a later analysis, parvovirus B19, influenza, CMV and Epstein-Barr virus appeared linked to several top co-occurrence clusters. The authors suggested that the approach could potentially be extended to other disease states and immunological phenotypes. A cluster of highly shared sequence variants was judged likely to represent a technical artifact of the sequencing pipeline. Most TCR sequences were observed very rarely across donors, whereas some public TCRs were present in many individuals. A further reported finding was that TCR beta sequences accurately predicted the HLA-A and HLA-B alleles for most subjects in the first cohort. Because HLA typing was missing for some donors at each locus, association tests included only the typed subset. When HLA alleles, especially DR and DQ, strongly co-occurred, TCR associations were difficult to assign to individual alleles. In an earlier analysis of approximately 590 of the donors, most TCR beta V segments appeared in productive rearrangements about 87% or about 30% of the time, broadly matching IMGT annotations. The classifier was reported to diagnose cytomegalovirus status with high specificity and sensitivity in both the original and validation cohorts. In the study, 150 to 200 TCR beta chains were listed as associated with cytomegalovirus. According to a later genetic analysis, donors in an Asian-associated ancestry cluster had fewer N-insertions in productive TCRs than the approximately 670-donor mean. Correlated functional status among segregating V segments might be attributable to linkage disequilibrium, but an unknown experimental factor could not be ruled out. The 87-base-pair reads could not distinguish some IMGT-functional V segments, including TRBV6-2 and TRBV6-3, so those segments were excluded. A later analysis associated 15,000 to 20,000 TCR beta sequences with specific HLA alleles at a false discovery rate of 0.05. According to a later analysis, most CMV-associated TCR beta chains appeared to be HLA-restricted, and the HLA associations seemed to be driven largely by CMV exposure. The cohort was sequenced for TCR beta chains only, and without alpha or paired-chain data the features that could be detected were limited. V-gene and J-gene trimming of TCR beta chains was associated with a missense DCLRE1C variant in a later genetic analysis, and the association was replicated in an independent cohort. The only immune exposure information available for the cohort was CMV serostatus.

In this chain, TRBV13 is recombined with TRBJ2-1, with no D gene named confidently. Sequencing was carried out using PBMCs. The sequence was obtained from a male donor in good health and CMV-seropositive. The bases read TGTGCCAGCAGCTTAGTGAGGATCTTCTCCTACAATGAGCAGTTCTTC. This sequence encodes CASSLVRIFSYNEQFF. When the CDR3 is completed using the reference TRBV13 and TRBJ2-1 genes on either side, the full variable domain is AAGVIQSPRHLIKEKRETATLKCYPIPRHDTVYWYQQGPGQDPQFLISFYEKMQSDKGSIPDRFSAQQFSDYHSELNMSSLELGDSALYFCASSLVRIFSYNEQFFGPGTRLTVL.